This TCR beta chain was sequenced during a study of cytomegalovirus exposure and HLA in healthy donors. Findings of the study overall: Under in vitro conditions, three CMV-associated chains were confirmed as specific for CMV antigens. Reportedly, cytomegalovirus status was diagnosed with high sensitivity and specificity. Productive status was seen about 87% or about 30% of the time for most TCR beta V segments in an earlier analysis.

Regarding this clone: Antigen: not known.

The ends lost 5 bases at V and 5 bases at J; junction bases unmatched: 4. This CDR3 has 14 amino acids. Germline CDR1 and CDR2: MGHRA and YSYEKL. The PCR employed 60 Vbeta primers together with 13 Jbeta primers. The repertoire was sequenced with immunoSEQ multiplex PCR; TCRdb's copy has only in-frame clones and lacks some. This table has around 120,000 clones, about four fifths appearing once. V is TRBV4-1 and J is TRBJ2-1; 9 nucleotides match TRBD2. This sequence originates from a woman between 35 and 50 years old in good health and CMV-seronegative. Sequencing was carried out using PBMCs. CDR3: CASSETSGDNEQFF. The CDR3 coding sequence is TGCGCCAGCAGCGAGACTAGCGGTGACAATGAGCAGTTCTTC.